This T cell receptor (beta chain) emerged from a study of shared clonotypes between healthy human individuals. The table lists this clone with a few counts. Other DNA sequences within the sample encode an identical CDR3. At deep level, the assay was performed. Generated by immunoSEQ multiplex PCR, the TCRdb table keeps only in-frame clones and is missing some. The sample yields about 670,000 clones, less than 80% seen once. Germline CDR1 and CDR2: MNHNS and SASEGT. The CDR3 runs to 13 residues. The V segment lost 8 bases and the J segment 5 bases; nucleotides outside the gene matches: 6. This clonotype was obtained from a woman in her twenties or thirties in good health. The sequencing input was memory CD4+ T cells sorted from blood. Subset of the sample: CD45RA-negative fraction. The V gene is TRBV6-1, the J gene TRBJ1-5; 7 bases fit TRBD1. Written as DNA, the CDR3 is TGTGCCAGCTCCGGGACAGATTATCAGCCCCAGCATTTT. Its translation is CASSGTDYQPQHF.